These 8 T cell receptor beta chains were all obtained from the same sample, sequenced in a study of regulatory T cells in long-lasting Graves disease. Researchers made TCR beta libraries by using iRepertoire HTBI primers and running Arm-PCR on CDR3 regions. TCRdb reanalysed the multiplex PCR reads using MiXCR and keeps one entry per CDR3 protein. The sample has roughly 500,000 distinct CDR3 sequences; roughly 21% are singletons. Time point defined: persistent/refractory GD, antithyroid drugs over 5 years with positive TRAb. The authors made the TCR library using RNA they extracted from PBMCs. This specimen consisted of peripheral blood mononuclear cells (PBMCs), obtained when the disease was refractory, from a patient treated with antithyroid drugs. The source of these receptors is a female donor with Graves disease.

This clonotype was counted a few times. V gene TRBV30 combines with J gene TRBJ1-4, with 7 bases that match TRBD1. The CDR3 spans 13 residues. The J segment lost 7 bases and the V segment lost 8 bases, leaving 10 bases of the junction unmatched. Germline V gives CDR1 GTSNPN, CDR2 SVGIG (reference sequence). CDR3 residues: CARTPGQPEKLFF. The DNA of the CDR3 is TGTGCCAGGACACCGGGACAGCCTGAAAAACTGTTTTTT. Together with reference TRBV30 and TRBJ1-4, the CDR3 gives the full variable domain: SQTIHQWPATLVQPVGSPLSLECTVEGTSNPNLYWYRQAAGRGLQLLFYSVGIGQISSEVPQNLSASRPQDRQFILSSKKLLLSDSGFYLCARTPGQPEKLFFGSGTQLSVL.

A few counts support this clonotype. The gene calls are TRBV7-9 and TRBJ2-2; D is undetermined. Trimming pared 7 bases from V and 9 bases from J, leaving 12 bases between. This CDR3 has 12 residues. The germline CDR1 and CDR2 sequences are SEHNR and FQNEAQ (reference sequence). The CDR3 spells CASITNRWELFF. The CDR3 bases are TGTGCCAGCATCACAAATCGGTGGGAGCTGTTTTTT.

This clonotype has a count of ten or more. This chain uses TRBV20-1 with TRBJ2-7, with 13 bases matching TRBD2. The V and J ends lost 5 bases and 3 bases, in that order; junction bases with no gene match: 4. The CDR3 runs 14 residues. Germline V gene sequence: CDR1 DFQATT, CDR2 SNEGSKA (reference sequence). The CDR3 DNA reads as TGCAGTGCTCGACTAGCGGGAGGTAACTACGAGCAGTACTTC. Its protein is CSARLAGGNYEQYF.

The rearrangement joins TRBV6-1 to TRBJ1-1; weak D call: TRBD1 (5 bases). The germline V and J ends were trimmed by 6 bases and 9 bases, with 17 bases remaining between them. This CDR3 is built from 13 residues. Per the germline V gene, CDR1 is MNHNS and CDR2 is SASEGT. The CDR3 sequence is CASSSPQGGKAFF. The CDR3 region has the DNA TGTGCCAGCAGCTCCCCTCAGGGCGGGAAAGCTTTCTTT.

There are many counts of this clonotype. J is TRBJ1-1 and V is TRBV28; D gene ambiguous. In germline, CDR1 is MDHEN, CDR2 SYDVKM. The ends were cut back, 3 bases at V and 0 bases at J, with 5 bases in the middle. The CDR3 runs to 13 residues. Here the CDR3 reads CASSFFVNTEAFF. Written as DNA, the CDR3 is TGTGCCAGCAGTTTTTTTGTGAACACTGAAGCTTTCTTT.

This clonotype was found many times. The chain has TRBV6-1 and TRBJ1-5; the D gene is possibly TRBD1 (5 bases). The CDR3 extends over 14 amino acids. Between the trimmed V and J ends, which lost 2 bases and 7 bases, there was a span of 12 bases. The germline CDR1 and CDR2 sequences are MNHNS and SASEGT. The CDR3 loop is CASSEYGGEQPQHF. In DNA form, the CDR3 reads TGTGCCAGCAGTGAATACGGGGGGGAACAGCCCCAGCATTTT.

This clonotype was observed many times. The rearrangement links TRBV3-1 to TRBJ2-2, with no clear D. The germline V gene encodes CDR1 LGHDT and CDR2 YNNKEL (reference sequence). V lost 5 bases and J lost 0, with 10 bases in between. The CDR3 covers 15 residues. The CDR3 is CASSLSPTNTGELFF. The DNA for the CDR3 is TGTGCCAGCAGCTTATCTCCGACGAACACCGGGGAGCTGTTTTTT.

The chain links TRBV12-5 to TRBJ1-1, with TRBD1 matching 12 bases. The CDR3 sequence is 20 residues long. V dropped 0 bases and J dropped 0; count of bases not matched to a gene: 11. CDR1 is LGHNT, CDR2 FRNRAP, per germline. The CDR3 loop reads CASGLVLLTRDRGLNTEAFF. In nucleotides, the CDR3 is TGTGCTAGTGGTTTGGTACTTTTGACTCGGGACAGGGGGCTGAACACTGAAGCTTTCTTT.